The T cell receptor beta chain described here comes from a study of T cell repertoires in cytomegalovirus infection. Study as a whole: Both CMV infection and a matching HLA type were indicated by public TCR beta signatures.

The V gene's germline CDR1 is SGHTA and CDR2 FQGNSA. The CDR3 has 13 residues. Trimming removed 1 base at V and 8 bases at J, with 11 bases between. This clonotype was seen many times. The antigen is undetermined. TCRdb re-analysed the reads in MiXCR, keeping a single row per CDR3 protein. The repertoire has roughly 700,000 distinct CDR3 sequences, around 30% of them found once; the top ten carry 18%. The sequencing here drew on cultured PBMCs, taken from culture after CMV antigen stimulation. This chain links TRBV7-2 with TRBJ1-1; weak D call: TRBD1 (5 bases). The TCR sequence derives from a human donor in good health (CMV status not recorded). Some clones in this sample may be carry-over from other donors' samples. The CDR3 spells CASSLGDPQEAFF. Here the CDR3 DNA reads TGTGCCAGCAGCTTAGGGGACCCACAGGAAGCTTTCTTT.